This TCR beta chain is drawn from a study of radiation and T cells in renal cell carcinoma. Findings of the study overall: No pretreatment tumor biopsies were available for baseline clonotypes. Top tumor clonotypes rose in blood 2 weeks post-radiation, then contracted.

For this clone: Its antigen is not known.

Germline V CDR1 and CDR2: MNHNY, SVGAGI (reference sequence). With 6 bases clipped from V and 1 base from J, the junction kept 7 bases outside the gene matches. The CDR3 has 16 residues. Profiling relied on immunoSEQ multiplex PCR, and the TCRdb table lists in-frame clones only, not all of them. Found here are about 83,000 clones, less than 85% of them singletons; the top ten hold 2.4%. Sample time point: blood 4 weeks post-SBRT, at nephrectomy. Stated treatment: 15 Gy SBRT to primary tumor, nephrectomy 4 weeks later. Nephrectomy followed 15 Gy stereotactic body radiation by 4 weeks. Blood was sampled at baseline, 2 weeks and 4 weeks after SBRT.

Sequencing used blood, obtained from a patient whose treatment included radiotherapy and nephrectomy. V usage is TRBV6-6 and J usage is TRBJ1-1, with TRBD1 identical over 11 bases. The receptor comes from a woman aged 55 to 70 with renal cell carcinoma. The DNA of the CDR3 is TGTGCCAGCAGCCGTCGGACAGGGGGCGGGAACACTGAAGCTTTCTTT. It translates to CASSRRTGGGNTEAFF.